This TCR beta chain comes out of a study of blood T cell repertoires in COVID-19. Whole-study context: The origin of the acute and convalescent COVID-19 samples was the United States, Italy and Spain.

Germline V CDR1 and CDR2: LGHDT, YNNKEL (reference sequence). Deletions cut 2 bases from V and 6 bases from J, with 13 bases between. The CDR3 consists of 14 residues. Participants, about 18 to 90 years old, spanned fewer than 25 US areas. Participants had their cohort set by participant-reported clinical history. Per the authors' pipeline: Amplified reference gene primers provided the basis for estimating nucleated cell counts. The repertoire was sequenced with immunoSEQ multiplex PCR; TCRdb's copy has only in-frame clones and lacks some. V and J calls and clone size come straight from that table; D and trimming were deduced from the DNA. Among 150,000 to 200,000 clones, around 80% were seen once, and the ten largest hold less than 20%.

The genes are TRBV3-1 (or the pseudogene TRBV3-2) and TRBJ1-2; D perhaps matches TRBD1 (5 bases). Material: PBMCs or T cells enriched from blood (not recorded which). This sequence was found in a woman aged 50 to 60 with acute COVID-19. CDR3: CASSQRWGRNGYTF. CDR3 DNA sequence: TGTGCCAGCAGCCAAAGATGGGGCCGAAATGGCTACACCTTC.